The 17 T cell receptor beta chains below were found in one sample sequenced in a study of control samples from healthy donors and cancer patients. Only in-frame clones appear in the TCRdb table, and some are missing; sequencing was by immunoSEQ multiplex PCR. There are 100,000 to 150,000 clones in the sample; around 90% occur only once, and more than 6.5% lies in the top ten. Sequenced material: blood. These receptors were taken from a man aged 40-55 years in good health.

Written as DNA, the CDR3 is TGTGCCAGCAGTGAATTGCGGGCGGCCCCGGGGGGGGCCAACGTCCTGACTTTC. Translated, it gives CASSELRAAPGGANVLTF. The chain combines TRBV2 with TRBJ2-6, with D perhaps matching TRBD2 (5 bases). The CDR3 extends over 18 amino acids. Germline loops: CDR1 SNHLY, CDR2 FYNNEI. Deletions cut 2 bases from V and 4 bases from J, with 18 bases between.

The chain recombines TRBV7-2 with TRBJ2-1; D is unresolved. Deletions cut 3 bases from V and 6 bases from J, with 3 bases between. CDR3 size: 11 residues. Germline V CDR1 and CDR2: SGHTA, FQGNSA. CDR3 amino acids: CASSFINEQFF. CDR3 sequence (DNA): TGTGCCAGCAGCTTCATCAATGAGCAGTTCTTC.

The gene calls are TRBV4-2 and TRBJ1-1; TRBD1 is a possible D gene (5 bases). There are 15 residues in the CDR3. V lost 1 base to trimming and J lost 5 bases, with 14 bases between them. CDR1 and CDR2 from the germline V gene are LGHNA and YNFKEQ. CDR3 DNA sequence: TGTGCCAGCAGCCAAGCTGGCAGTTGGGGGACTGAAGCTTTCTTT. Amino acids: CASSQAGSWGTEAFF.

The chain carries TRBV24-1 and TRBJ1-2; TRBD1 aligns across 9 bases. V shed 5 bases, J shed 7 bases, and the junction held 10 bases outside the gene matches. The CDR3 covers 15 residues. Germline values: CDR1 KGHDR, CDR2 SFDVKD. DNA of the CDR3: TGTGCCACCAGTGGCGGACAGGGGAGGGGAGGTGGCTACACCTTC. It yields the protein CATSGGQGRGGGYTF.

The count of this clone is one. This chain connects TRBV30 to TRBJ1-2; D might be TRBD1 (5 bases). Germline CDR1 is GTSNPN and CDR2 is SVGIG (reference sequence). There are 14 residues in the CDR3. Trimming pared 1 base from V and 2 bases from J, leaving 11 bases between. DNA of the CDR3: TGTGCCTGGAGTGCGAGAGGGGCAAACTATGGCTACACCTTC. This translates into CAWSARGANYGYTF.

This clone occurred once. The rearrangement uses TRBV5-4 and TRBJ2-5, with 7 positions matching TRBD2. Per the germline V gene, CDR1 is SGHNT and CDR2 is YYREEE (reference sequence). The ends lost 4 bases at V and 2 bases at J; junction bases unmatched: 5. The CDR3 runs 14 residues. For the CDR3, the DNA is TGTGCCAGCAGCCCCTCAGCGGGGCAAGAGACCCAGTACTTC. Encoded protein: CASSPSAGQETQYF.

The chain couples TRBV14 to TRBJ2-5; unclear D gene. V shed 2 bases and J shed 4 bases, with 17 bases lying between them. In germline, CDR1 is SGHDN, CDR2 FVKESK. This CDR3 is built from 16 residues. CDR3 residues: CASSQYPGPSRETQYF. DNA of the CDR3: TGTGCCAGCAGCCAATATCCAGGCCCGTCGCGAGAGACCCAGTACTTC.

J is TRBJ2-3 and V is TRBV11-2; D call uncertain. CDR1 is SGHAT, CDR2 FQNNGV, per germline. With 5 bases removed from V and 4 bases from J, the gap between germline ends came to 7 bases. The CDR3 is 12 amino acids. The CDR3, as DNA: TGTGCCAGCAGCCCCTCCGCAGATACGCAGTATTTT. Protein product: CASSPSADTQYF.

V usage is TRBV5-1 and J usage is TRBJ2-2, with TRBD1 matching over 8 bases. Losses at the gene ends were 4 bases for V and 2 bases for J; bases not matched to a gene: 7. Germline values: CDR1 SGHRS, CDR2 YFSETQ. This CDR3 contains 16 residues. The CDR3 DNA is TGCGCCAGCAGCCCTTGGACAGGGATAAACACCGGGGAGCTGTTTTTT. Amino acid sequence: CASSPWTGINTGELFF.

V and J are TRBV7-9 and TRBJ1-1; 7 positions match TRBD1. With 5 bases clipped from V and 1 base from J, the junction kept 4 bases outside the gene matches. Looked up from germline, CDR1 is SEHNR and CDR2 is FQNEAQ (reference sequence). CDR3 length: 14 residues. CDR3 residues: CASSRGQENTEAFF. In nucleotides, the CDR3 is TGTGCCAGCAGCCGTGGACAGGAGAACACTGAAGCTTTCTTT.

The rearrangement links TRBV12-5 to TRBJ1-1; TRBD1 might be the D (5 bases). CDR3 length: 14 residues. The V end lost 5 bases, the J end lost 3 bases, and 13 bases lay between the germline ends. Per the germline V gene, CDR1 is LGHNT and CDR2 is FRNRAP. The CDR3 region has the DNA TGTGCTAGTGGTCCTGGGGGTGTCGACACTGAAGCTTTCTTT. Translation: CASGPGGVDTEAFF.

The chain is built from TRBV9 and TRBJ1-4; no clear D. The germline V and J ends were trimmed by 4 bases and 5 bases, with 6 bases remaining between them. The germline V gene has CDR1 SGDLS and CDR2 YYNGEE. The CDR3 loop spans 12 amino acids. The CDR3 region is CASSPDNEKLFF. Here the CDR3 DNA reads TGTGCCAGCAGCCCCGACAATGAAAAACTGTTTTTT.

The rearrangement links TRBV7-2 to TRBJ2-7; unclear D gene. The CDR3 is 13 residues long. V lost 5 bases and J lost 4, with 12 bases in between. Germline lookup yields CDR1 SGHTA and CDR2 FQGNSA. The CDR3 region has the DNA TGTGCCAGCAGCCGCGGATTCAATTACGAGCAGTACTTC. It is translated as CASSRGFNYEQYF.

The chain links TRBV5-1 to TRBJ2-3; TRBD1 is a possible D gene (6 bases). Germline V lookup: CDR1 SGHRS, CDR2 YFSETQ. Trimming pared 4 bases from V and 2 bases from J, leaving 8 bases between. CDR3 size: 13 residues. The CDR3 DNA sequence: TGCGCCAGCAGCCGACAGGCCACAGATACGCAGTATTTT. Amino acid sequence: CASSRQATDTQYF. The variable domain in full, with the rest retrieved from reference TRBV5-1 and TRBJ2-3, is KAGVTQTPRYLIKTRGQQVTLSCSPISGHRSVSWYQQTPGQGLQFLFEYFSETQRNKGNFPGRFSGRQFSNSRSEMNVSTLELGDSALYLCASSRQATDTQYFGPGTRLTVL.

This clone was seen a few times. The genes are TRBV9 and TRBJ2-7, with D unresolved. V lost 0 bases and J 0 bases, leaving 7 bases between the germline ends. Germline CDR1 and CDR2: SGDLS and YYNGEE. CDR3 length: 14 amino acids. CDR3: CASSVVQDSYEQYF. The CDR3 bases are TGTGCCAGCAGCGTAGTTCAGGACTCCTACGAGCAGTACTTC.

This clone showed up just once. This chain uses TRBV6-1 with TRBJ2-3; possibly TRBD2 for D (5 bases). Germline-derived CDR1 and CDR2 are MNHNS and SASEGT. The CDR3 length is 14 residues. Between the trimmed V and J ends, which lost 7 bases and 2 bases, there was a span of 13 bases. The CDR3 here is CASTKRVDTDTQYF. As DNA, the CDR3 is TGTGCCAGCACAAAGAGGGTCGACACAGATACGCAGTATTTT.

This clone ranks as medium-sized (0.01 to 0.1%). V gene TRBV27 combines with J gene TRBJ2-7; D is unresolved. The CDR3 totals 9 residues. V was clipped by 4 bases and J by 5 bases, with 0 bases between them. Per the germline V gene, CDR1 is MNHEY and CDR2 is SMNVEV (reference sequence). CDR3 DNA: TGTGCCAGCAGTTACGAGCAGTACTTC. It specifies CASSYEQYF.